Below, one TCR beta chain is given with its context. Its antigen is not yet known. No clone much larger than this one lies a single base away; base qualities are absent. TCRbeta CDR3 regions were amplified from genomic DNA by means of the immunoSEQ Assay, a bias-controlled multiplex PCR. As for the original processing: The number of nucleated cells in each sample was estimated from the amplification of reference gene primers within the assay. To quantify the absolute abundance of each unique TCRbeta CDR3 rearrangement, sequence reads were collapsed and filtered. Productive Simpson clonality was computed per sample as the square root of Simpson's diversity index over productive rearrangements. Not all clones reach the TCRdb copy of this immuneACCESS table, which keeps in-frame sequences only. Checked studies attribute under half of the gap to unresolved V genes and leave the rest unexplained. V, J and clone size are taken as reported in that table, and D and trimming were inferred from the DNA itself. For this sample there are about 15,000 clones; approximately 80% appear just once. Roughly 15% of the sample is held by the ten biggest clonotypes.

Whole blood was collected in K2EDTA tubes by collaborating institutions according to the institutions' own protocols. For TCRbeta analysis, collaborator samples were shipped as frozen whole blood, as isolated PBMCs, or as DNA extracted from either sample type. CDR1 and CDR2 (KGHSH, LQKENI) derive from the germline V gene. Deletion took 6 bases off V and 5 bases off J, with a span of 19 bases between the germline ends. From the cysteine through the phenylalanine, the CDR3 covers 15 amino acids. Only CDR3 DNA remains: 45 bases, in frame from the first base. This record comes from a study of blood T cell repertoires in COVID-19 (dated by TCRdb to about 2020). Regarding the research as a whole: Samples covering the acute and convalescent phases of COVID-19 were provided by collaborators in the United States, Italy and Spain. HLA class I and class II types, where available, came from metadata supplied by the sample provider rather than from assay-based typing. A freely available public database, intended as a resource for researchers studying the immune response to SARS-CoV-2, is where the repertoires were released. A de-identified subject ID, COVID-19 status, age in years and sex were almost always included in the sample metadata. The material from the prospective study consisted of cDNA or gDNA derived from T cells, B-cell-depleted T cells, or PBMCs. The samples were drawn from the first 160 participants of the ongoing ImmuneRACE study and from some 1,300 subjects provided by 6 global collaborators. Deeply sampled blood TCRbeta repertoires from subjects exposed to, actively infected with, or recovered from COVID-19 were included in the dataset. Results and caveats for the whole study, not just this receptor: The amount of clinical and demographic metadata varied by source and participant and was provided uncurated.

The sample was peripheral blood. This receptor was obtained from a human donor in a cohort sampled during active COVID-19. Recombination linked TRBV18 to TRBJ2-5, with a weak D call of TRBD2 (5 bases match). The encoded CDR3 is CASSTTVGSGETQYF. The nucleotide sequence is TGTGCCAGCTCTACGACTGTAGGATCGGGGGAGACCCAGTACTTC.